These 7 T cell receptor beta chains were all obtained from the same sample, sequenced in a study of blood T cell repertoires in COVID-19. The repertoire was sequenced with immunoSEQ multiplex PCR; TCRdb's copy has only in-frame clones and lacks some. The sample holds about 200,000 clones, 65% to 85% seen once. The sample comprised peripheral blood. These receptors all stem from a woman of 80 years or more with acute or convalescent COVID-19.

The chain joins TRBV7-9 to TRBJ2-3; D is perhaps TRBD2 (7 bases). Trimming removed 5 bases at V and 2 bases at J, with 17 bases between. The length of the CDR3 is 16 residues. Germline-derived CDR1 and CDR2 are SEHNR and FQNEAQ (reference sequence). The chain's CDR3 is CASSTRGTKFTDTQYF. The CDR3 nucleotides are TGTGCCAGCAGCACAAGGGGGACTAAGTTCACAGATACGCAGTATTTT.

The chain joins TRBV19 to TRBJ2-7; TRBD2 agrees at 9 bases. The CDR3 loop spans 15 amino acids. V lost 8 bases to trimming and J lost 4 bases; unmatched junction nucleotides: 12. The germline V gene encodes CDR1 LNHDA and CDR2 SQIVND (reference sequence). The CDR3 here is CASPTRLAELYEQYF. DNA of the CDR3: TGTGCCAGTCCCACTCGACTAGCGGAATTATACGAGCAGTACTTC.

This clone turned up a few times. The chain employs TRBV5-4 and TRBJ1-4; 11 bases match TRBD1. Germline CDR1 is SGHNT and CDR2 is YYREEE (reference sequence). The CDR3 extends over 16 amino acids. The V gene end was trimmed by 4 bases and the J gene end by 4 bases; junction bases not matched to a gene: 6. CDR3 DNA: TGTGCCAGCAGCACGGGACAGGGGGGTTATAATGAAAAACTGTTTTTT. Protein product: CASSTGQGGYNEKLFF.

CDR3 DNA: TGTGCCAGCTCGCGTCGGGACTCAACTAATGAAAAACTGTTTTTT. Amino acid sequence: CASSRRDSTNEKLFF. V and J are TRBV18 and TRBJ1-4; possibly TRBD1 for D (5 bases). This CDR3 comprises 15 residues. Deletions cut 6 bases from V and 0 bases from J, with 11 bases between. CDR1 is KGHSH and CDR2 is LQKENI in the germline V gene. The full variable domain, with the rest looked up from reference TRBV18 and TRBJ1-4, is NAGVMQNPRHLVRRRGQEARLRCSPMKGHSHVYWYRQLPEEGLKFMVYLQKENIIDESGMPKERFSAEFPKEGPSILRIQQVVRGDSAAYFCASSRRDSTNEKLFFGSGTQLSVL.

V usage is TRBV18 and J usage is TRBJ2-1, with 12 bases matching TRBD2. V was pared by 2 bases and J by 4 bases, with 6 bases of the junction left unmatched. This CDR3 comprises 17 residues. The germline V gene encodes CDR1 KGHSH and CDR2 LQKENI. The CDR3 bases are TGTGCCAGCTCACCAGGAGCTAGCGGGAGGGAATACAATGAGCAGTTCTTC. This gives the protein CASSPGASGREYNEQFF.

The chain employs TRBV27 and TRBJ2-5; TRBD2 matches at 9 bases. This CDR3 region has 18 residues. Losses at the gene ends were 2 bases for V and 2 bases for J; bases not matched to a gene: 12. Germline V gene sequence: CDR1 MNHEY, CDR2 SMNVEV (reference sequence). CDR3 DNA: TGTGCCAGCAGTTTAGGAATCCCGGGACTAGCTGGGCAAGAGACCCAGTACTTC. Its protein is CASSLGIPGLAGQETQYF.

The chain is built from TRBV4-2 and TRBJ2-1; 8 bases line up with TRBD1. This CDR3 comprises 15 residues. The V gene's germline CDR1 is LGHNA and CDR2 YNFKEQ. The J segment lost 4 bases and the V segment lost 0 bases, leaving 2 bases of the junction unmatched. The CDR3 spells CASSQEGQGYNEQFF. CDR3 DNA sequence: TGTGCCAGCAGCCAAGAAGGACAGGGTTACAATGAGCAGTTCTTC.